This TCR beta chain was sequenced during a study of blood T cell repertoires in COVID-19 (dated by TCRdb to the early 2020s). Regarding the research as a whole: Collaborator samples came from the United States, Italy and Spain and covered acute and convalescent phases of COVID-19. The prospective study material was composed of cDNA or gDNA derived from T cells, B-cell-depleted T cells, or PBMCs. Deeply sampled blood TCRbeta repertoires from subjects exposed to, actively infected with, or recovered from COVID-19 were included in the dataset. A freely available public database, intended as a resource for researchers studying the immune response to SARS-CoV-2, is where the repertoires were released. Samples came from the ongoing ImmuneRACE study (first 160 participants) plus 1,254 subjects from 6 global collaborators. Sample metadata almost always included a de-identified subject ID, COVID-19 status, age in years and sex. Where available, HLA class I and class II types were obtained from metadata supplied by the sample provider rather than from assay-based typing. Summary of the overall study and its limitations: The amount of clinical and demographic metadata varied by source and participant and was provided uncurated.

TCRbeta CDR3 regions were amplified from genomic DNA by means of the immunoSEQ Assay, a bias-controlled multiplex PCR. In the paper's pipeline: Within the assay, amplification of reference gene primers was used to estimate how many nucleated cells each sample contained. To quantify the absolute abundance of each unique TCRbeta CDR3 rearrangement, sequence reads were collapsed and filtered. Productive Simpson clonality was computed per sample as the square root of Simpson's diversity index over productive rearrangements. TCRdb retrieved this table from immuneACCESS and kept in-frame rearrangements only. Not all clones are present; in checked studies, unresolved V genes account for under half, and no reason is known for the remainder. V and J calls plus clone size are reproduced from that table; the DNA served to infer D and trimming. Across this sample there are 120,000 to 150,000 clones, with around 90% seen only once. The top ten hold approximately 3.7% of the sample.

Participants in the prospective study were aged 18 to 89 years, lived in 20 to 25 United States geographic areas, and enrolled through a virtual design. To assign participants to cohorts, the prospective study relied on clinical history that participants themselves reported in a screening survey and a study questionnaire. Exposed participants had been in contact with someone with a PCR-confirmed or clinician-diagnosed COVID-19 case within 2 weeks of study entry. Each participant in the prospective study had whole blood, serum and a nasopharyngeal or oropharyngeal swab collected by mobile phlebotomists. Prospective study participants could optionally give additional blood draws and questionnaires over an approximately 2-month period. Before DNA extraction, blood samples from the prospective study were shipped at room temperature or frozen. This clone was recorded once. Its binding antigen is unknown. It has no much larger one-base neighbor in the sample; base qualities were not kept.

Measured from the cysteine to the phenylalanine, the CDR3 is 19 residues long. Only the CDR3 DNA is retained, 57 bases long and in frame from the first base. Reading the germline V gene (reference sequence) gives CDR1 LGHDT and CDR2 YNNKEL. Here V drops 2 bases and J drops 2 bases, and the junction holds 13 bases not matched to any gene. The TCR originated in a woman aged 40 to 55 who had been exposed to COVID-19. The specimen was PBMCs or T cells enriched from blood (not recorded which). The V and J genes are TRBV3-1 (or the pseudogene TRBV3-2) and TRBJ2-7; TRBD2 matches 12 bases in the middle. The DNA sequence is as follows: TGTGCCAGCAGCCAAAGGATGACTAGCGGGAGTGCCTATCCCTACGAGCAGTACTTC. Its coded protein is CASSQRMTSGSAYPYEQYF.